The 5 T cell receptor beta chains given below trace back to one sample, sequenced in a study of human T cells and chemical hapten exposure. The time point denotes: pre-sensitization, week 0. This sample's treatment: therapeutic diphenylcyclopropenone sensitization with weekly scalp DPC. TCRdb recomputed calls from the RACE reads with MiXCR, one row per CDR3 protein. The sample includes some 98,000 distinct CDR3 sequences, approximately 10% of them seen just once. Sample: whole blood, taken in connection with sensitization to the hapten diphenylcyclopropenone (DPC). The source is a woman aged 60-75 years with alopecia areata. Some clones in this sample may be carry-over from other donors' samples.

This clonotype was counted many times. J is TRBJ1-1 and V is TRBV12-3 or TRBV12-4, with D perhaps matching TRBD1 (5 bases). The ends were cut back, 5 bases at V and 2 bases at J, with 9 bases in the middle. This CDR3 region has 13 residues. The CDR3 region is CASSEDINTEAFF. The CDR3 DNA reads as TGTGCCAGCAGTGAGGACATAAACACTGAAGCTTTCTTT.

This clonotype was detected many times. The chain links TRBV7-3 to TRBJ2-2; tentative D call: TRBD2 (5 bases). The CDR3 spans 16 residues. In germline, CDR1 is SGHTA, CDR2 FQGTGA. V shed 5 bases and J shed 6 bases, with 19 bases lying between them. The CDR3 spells CASSPPGVVGPGELFF. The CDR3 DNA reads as TGTGCCAGCAGCCCCCCCGGGGTCGTAGGTCCCGGGGAGCTGTTTTTT.

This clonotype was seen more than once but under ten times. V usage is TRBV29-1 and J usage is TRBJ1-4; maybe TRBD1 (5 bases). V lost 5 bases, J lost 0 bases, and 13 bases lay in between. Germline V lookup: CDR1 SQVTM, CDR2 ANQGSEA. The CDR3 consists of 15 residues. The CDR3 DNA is TGCAGCGTTATTCATTTGGGGGCAACTAATGAAAAACTGTTTTTT. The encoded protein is CSVIHLGATNEKLFF.

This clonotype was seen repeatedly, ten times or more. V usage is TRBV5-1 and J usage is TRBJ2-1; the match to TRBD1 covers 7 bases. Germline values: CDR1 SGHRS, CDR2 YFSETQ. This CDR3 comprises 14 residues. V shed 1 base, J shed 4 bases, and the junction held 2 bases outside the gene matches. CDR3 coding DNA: TGCGCCAGCAGCTTGTGGGGACAGTACAATGAGCAGTTCTTC. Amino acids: CASSLWGQYNEQFF.

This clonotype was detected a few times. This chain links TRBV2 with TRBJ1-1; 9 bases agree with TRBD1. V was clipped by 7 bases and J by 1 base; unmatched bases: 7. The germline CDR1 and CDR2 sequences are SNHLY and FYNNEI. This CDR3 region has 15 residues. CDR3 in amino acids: CASTGDRVANTEAFF. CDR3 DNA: TGTGCCAGCACCGGGGACAGGGTCGCGAACACTGAAGCTTTCTTT.